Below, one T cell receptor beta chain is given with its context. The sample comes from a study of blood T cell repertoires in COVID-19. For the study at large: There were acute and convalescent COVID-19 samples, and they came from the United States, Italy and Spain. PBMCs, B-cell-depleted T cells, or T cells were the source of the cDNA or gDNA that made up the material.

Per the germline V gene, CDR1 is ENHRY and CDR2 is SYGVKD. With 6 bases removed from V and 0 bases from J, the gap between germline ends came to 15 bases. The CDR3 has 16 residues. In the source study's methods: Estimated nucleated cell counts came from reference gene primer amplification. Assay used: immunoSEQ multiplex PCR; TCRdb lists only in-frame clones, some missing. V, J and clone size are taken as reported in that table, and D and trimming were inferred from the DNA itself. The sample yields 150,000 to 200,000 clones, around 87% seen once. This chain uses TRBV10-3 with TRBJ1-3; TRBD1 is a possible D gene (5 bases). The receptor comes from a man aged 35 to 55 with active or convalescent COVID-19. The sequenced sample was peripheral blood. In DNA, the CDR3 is TGTGCCATCAGGGCTCCTACAGGCCTCTCTGGAAACACCATATATTTT. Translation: CAIRAPTGLSGNTIYF.